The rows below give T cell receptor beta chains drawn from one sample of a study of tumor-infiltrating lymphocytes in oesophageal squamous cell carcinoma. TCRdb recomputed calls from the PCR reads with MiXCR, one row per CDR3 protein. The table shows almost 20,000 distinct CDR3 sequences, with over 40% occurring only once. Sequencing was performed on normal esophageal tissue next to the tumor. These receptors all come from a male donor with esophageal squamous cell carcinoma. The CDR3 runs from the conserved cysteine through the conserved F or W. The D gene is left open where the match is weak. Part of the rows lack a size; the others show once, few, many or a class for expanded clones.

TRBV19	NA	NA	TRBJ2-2	TGTGCCAGTAGTAGACCCGGGACTAACACCGGGGAGCTGTTTTTT	CASSRPGTNTGELFF
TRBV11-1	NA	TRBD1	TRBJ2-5	TGTGCCAGCAGCAGAACCGGGACAGGGGATTATGGGACCCAGTACTTC	CASSRTGTGDYGTQYF
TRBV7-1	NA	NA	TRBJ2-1	TGTGCCAGCAAAAGCCATGAGCAGTTCTTC	CASKSHEQFF
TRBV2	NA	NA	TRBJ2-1	TGTGCCAGCAGTGTAGGCTCCTACAATGAGCAGTTCTTC	CASSVGSYNEQFF
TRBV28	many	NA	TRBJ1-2	TGTGCCAGCAGGATACAGAGCAACTATGGCTACACCTTC	CASRIQSNYGYTF
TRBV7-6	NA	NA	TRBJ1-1	TGTGCCAGCAGCCCCACTCTGACACGATCTGAAGCTTTCTTT	CASSPTLTRSEAFF
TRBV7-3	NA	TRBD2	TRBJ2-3	TGTGCCAGCAGCCGGGGACTAGCGGGTCGCACAGATACGCAGTATTTT	CASSRGLAGRTDTQYF
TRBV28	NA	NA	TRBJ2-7	TGTGCCAGCAGTTTACCCGGGGCGTTACACTACGAGCAGTACTTC	CASSLPGALHYEQYF
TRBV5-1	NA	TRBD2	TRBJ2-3	TGCGCCAGCAGCTTGTGGGAGGGCCGCTTTTATGAGCAGTTCTTT	CASSLWEGRFYEQFF
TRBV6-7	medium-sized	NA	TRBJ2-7	TGTGCCAGGGGGCTGGGGAAAGGTGTCTACGAGCAGTACTTC	CARGLGKGVYEQYF
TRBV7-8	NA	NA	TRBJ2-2	TGTGCCAGCAGCTTAGCGCTAACCTCGGCGAACACCGGGGAGCTGTTTTTT	CASSLALTSANTGELFF